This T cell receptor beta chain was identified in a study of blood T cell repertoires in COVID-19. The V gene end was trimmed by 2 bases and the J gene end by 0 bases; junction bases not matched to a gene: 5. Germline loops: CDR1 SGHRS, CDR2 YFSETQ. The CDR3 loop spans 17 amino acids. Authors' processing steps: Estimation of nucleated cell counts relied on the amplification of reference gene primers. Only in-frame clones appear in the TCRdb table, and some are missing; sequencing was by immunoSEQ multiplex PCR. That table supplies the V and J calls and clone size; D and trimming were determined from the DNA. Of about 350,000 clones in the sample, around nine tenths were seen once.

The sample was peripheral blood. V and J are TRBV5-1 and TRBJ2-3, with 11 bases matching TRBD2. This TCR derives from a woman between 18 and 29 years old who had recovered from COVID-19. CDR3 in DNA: TGCGCCAGCAGCTTTGCTGGACTAGCGGGCAGCACAGATACGCAGTATTTT. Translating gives CASSFAGLAGSTDTQYF. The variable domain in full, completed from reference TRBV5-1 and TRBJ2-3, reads KAGVTQTPRYLIKTRGQQVTLSCSPISGHRSVSWYQQTPGQGLQFLFEYFSETQRNKGNFPGRFSGRQFSNSRSEMNVSTLELGDSALYLCASSFAGLAGSTDTQYFGPGTRLTVL.